A selection of T cell receptor beta chains follows, all from one sample in a study of cytomegalovirus exposure and HLA in healthy donors. Some clones are missing from TCRdb's copy, which holds only in-frame ones; the method was immunoSEQ multiplex PCR. The sample has about 78,000 clones; about 64% are singletons. Sequenced input: PBMCs. The source of these receptors is a man aged 25-45 years in good health and CMV-seropositive. Both conserved end residues are part of each CDR3. Each record gives: V gene, J gene, D gene, clone size, CDR3 protein, CDR3 DNA. The D gene is left open where the match is weak. Rows give clone size only sometimes, using once, few, many, or a class for an expanded clone.

>TRBV5-1|TRBJ2-7|TRBD2|NA
CASRIGGAGTYEQYF
TGCGCCAGCAGGATCGGGGGGGCGGGAACGTACGAGCAGTACTTC
>TRBV4-2|TRBJ1-1|TRBD1|NA
CASSQAPDRVTTEAFF
TGTGCCAGCAGCCAAGCACCGGACAGGGTAACAACTGAAGCTTTCTTT
>TRBV7-6|TRBJ1-6|TRBD1|NA
CASSPRTGGDSPLHF
TGTGCCAGCAGCCCGCGGACAGGGGGGGATTCACCCCTCCACTTT
>TRBV7-8|TRBJ2-3|TRBD2|NA
CASSFPTRFREVDTQYF
TGTGCCAGCAGCTTCCCCACACGATTCCGGGAGGTAGATACGCAGTATTTT
>TRBV6-1|TRBJ1-1|NA|few
CASRGVSTEAFF
TGTGCCAGCAGGGGAGTGTCAACTGAAGCTTTCTTT
>TRBV7-9|TRBJ1-4|NA|NA
CASKNGLREKLFF
TGTGCCAGCAAAAACGGGTTGCGTGAAAAACTGTTTTTT
>TRBV7-9|TRBJ2-1|TRBD2|NA
CASSQSLAGGYNEQFF
TGTGCCAGCAGCCAATCACTAGCGGGAGGGTACAATGAGCAGTTCTTC
>TRBV5-4|TRBJ2-2|NA|once
CASRSQGSRTGELFF
TGTGCCAGCAGGTCTCAGGGATCCCGCACCGGGGAGCTGTTTTTT
>TRBV11-3|TRBJ2-5|TRBD2|NA
CASSLGLAGGPSGQETQYF
TGTGCCAGCAGCTTAGGACTAGCGGGAGGGCCGTCTGGGCAAGAGACCCAGTACTTC
>TRBV7-2|TRBJ2-7|NA|NA
CASRDFYEQYF
TGTGCCAGCAGGGACTTCTACGAGCAGTACTTC
>TRBV2|TRBJ1-2|TRBD1|NA
CASSLPQDRGQGYGYTF
TGTGCCAGCAGCTTACCGCAGGACAGGGGGCAGGGGTATGGCTACACCTTC
>TRBV5-6|TRBJ2-7|TRBD1|NA
CASSGTGNSYEQYF
TGTGCCAGCAGCGGGACAGGGAACTCCTACGAGCAGTACTTC
>TRBV28|TRBJ2-2|NA|NA
CASSFTGFTGELFF
TGTGCCAGCAGTTTTACAGGCTTCACCGGGGAGCTGTTTTTT
>TRBV7-2|TRBJ2-3|NA|few
CASSLVGGQYF
TGTGCCAGCAGCTTAGTCGGGGGGCAGTATTTT
>TRBV5-8|TRBJ2-1|NA|NA
CASSLLFGGLGGSSYNEQFF
TGTGCCAGCAGCTTGCTCTTCGGGGGGCTCGGGGGTAGCTCCTACAATGAGCAGTTCTTC
>TRBV25-1|TRBJ2-1|TRBD1|NA
CASSQGETEQFF
TGTGCCAGCAGTCAGGGGGAGACTGAGCAGTTCTTC
>TRBV2|TRBJ1-1|NA|few
CASSARTANTEAFF
TGTGCCAGCAGTGCTCGGACAGCTAACACTGAAGCTTTCTTT
>TRBV9|TRBJ2-1|TRBD2|NA
CASSVGTSGRANSEQFF
TGTGCCAGCAGCGTGGGGACTAGCGGGAGGGCAAACAGTGAGCAGTTCTTC
>TRBV7-2|TRBJ1-4|NA|NA
CASSPGRVGEKLFF
TGTGCCAGCAGCCCCGGCAGGGTGGGTGAAAAACTGTTTTTT
>TRBV4-1|TRBJ2-5|TRBD2|once
CASSQKLLAAPGTQYF
TGCGCCAGCAGCCAAAAACTCCTAGCGGCCCCGGGGACCCAGTACTTC
>TRBV28|TRBJ1-2|NA|few
CASNGAGINYGYTF
TGTGCCAGCAATGGGGCAGGGATTAACTATGGCTACACCTTC
>TRBV7-3|TRBJ2-6|NA|NA
CASSLLRGESFSGANVLTF
TGTGCCAGCAGCTTACTAAGGGGTGAAAGTTTCTCTGGGGCCAACGTCCTGACTTTC
>TRBV15|TRBJ2-7|NA|once
CATSRDGGLSYEQYF
TGTGCCACCAGCAGAGACGGGGGTTTATCCTACGAGCAGTACTTC
>TRBV7-6|TRBJ2-1|NA|NA
CASSLSLRVLGNEQFF
TGTGCCAGCAGCTTGTCCCTGAGGGTCCTAGGAAATGAGCAGTTCTTC
>TRBV6-6|TRBJ2-1|TRBD2|once
CASSSASSGGNEQFF
TGTGCCAGCAGTTCAGCGTCTAGCGGGGGCAATGAGCAGTTCTTC
>TRBV5-1|TRBJ2-4|TRBD1|few
CASSLLLDRAKNIQYF
TGCGCCAGCAGCCTGCTACTGGACAGGGCCAAAAACATTCAGTACTTC
>TRBV10-1|TRBJ2-2|TRBD2|NA
CASRLAENTGELFF
TGCGCCAGCAGACTAGCGGAGAACACCGGGGAGCTGTTTTTT
>TRBV25-1|TRBJ2-3|NA|NA
CASSESGRTGTDTQYF
TGTGCCAGCAGTGAATCGGGGAGGACGGGCACAGATACGCAGTATTTT
>TRBV9|TRBJ2-3|TRBD2|few
CASSPRGGGGDTQYF
TGTGCCAGCAGCCCGCGGGGGGGTGGTGGAGATACGCAGTATTTT
>TRBV19|TRBJ2-4|NA|NA
CASSIGGPGDIQYF
TGTGCCAGTAGTATAGGAGGGCCTGGGGACATTCAGTACTTC
>TRBV6-1|TRBJ1-1|NA|NA
CASSEDRLDTEAFF
TGTGCCAGCAGTGAAGATCGCCTAGACACTGAAGCTTTCTTT
>TRBV7-9|TRBJ1-1|NA|NA
CASSTPYGRLNTEAFF
TGTGCCAGCAGCACCCCGTATGGGAGGCTGAACACTGAAGCTTTCTTT
>TRBV7-2|TRBJ2-2|NA|NA
CASSLDGLFTGELFF
TGTGCCAGCAGCTTAGATGGACTCTTCACCGGGGAGCTGTTTTTT